The clone carrying this TCR beta chain was seen a few times. No antigen is known for it. One entry per CDR3 protein, called by TCRdb with MiXCR from the RT-PCR reads. The table shows over 650,000 distinct CDR3 sequences, with about 18% occurring only once. This entry is derived from a study of response to subunit inactivated influenza vaccine. Findings of the study overall: The authors offered the suggestion that each seasonal influenza vaccination recruits few new T cells.

Germline V gene lookup returns CDR1 DFQATT and CDR2 SNEGSKA (reference sequence). V shed 0 bases, J shed 4 bases, and the junction held 3 bases outside the gene matches. The CDR3 has 14 residues. Here the sequenced sample was PBMCs from blood, taken more than 4 days after vaccination. This TCR was sampled from a man aged 50-59 years who received an inactivated influenza vaccine. The gene calls are TRBV20-1 and TRBJ2-5; 9 nucleotides agree with TRBD1. CDR3 residues: CSARDNRGLETQYF. In DNA form, the CDR3 reads TGCAGTGCTAGAGATAACAGGGGGCTAGAGACCCAGTACTTC.